This passage covers 10 T cell receptor beta chains from one sample sequenced in a study of blood T cell repertoires in COVID-19 (dated by TCRdb to 2018 to 2021). Library preparation was by the immunoSEQ multiplex PCR assay. TCRdb took this table from immuneACCESS and kept in-frame rearrangements with V and J called. Such tables lack part of the clones; where checked against another copy, unresolved V genes explain under half of the gap, and the rest is unexplained. The table for this sample lists 95,000 to 150,000 clones; 70% to 85% of them were counted only once. The top ten clonotypes cover roughly 4.3% of the sample. Sequencing was carried out using peripheral blood. The receptors stem from a woman aged 65 to 85 with acute or convalescent COVID-19.

The chain has TRBV6-5 and TRBJ2-7; 9 bases match TRBD2. This CDR3 comprises 13 residues. Germline V lookup: CDR1 MNHEY, CDR2 SVGAGI. With V trimmed by 4 bases and J by 8 bases, 6 bases remained unmatched. CDR3 residues: CASSFERGEKQYF. Written as DNA, the CDR3 is TGTGCCAGCAGTTTCGAGCGGGGGGAAAAGCAGTACTTC.

This sequence joins TRBV7-9 and TRBJ2-5; D is undetermined. V was shortened by 5 bases and J by 5 bases, with 9 bases between the two germline ends. Germline CDR1 reads SEHNR; CDR2 reads FQNEAQ (reference sequence). CDR3 size: 12 residues. DNA for the CDR3: TGTGCCAGCAGCCTCCCCGTCGAGACCCAGTACTTC. Its translation: CASSLPVETQYF.

This rearrangement joins TRBV6-5 to TRBJ1-5, with D unresolved. Germline V gene lookup returns CDR1 MNHEY and CDR2 SVGAGI. The CDR3 is made up of 15 amino acids. V was clipped by 6 bases and J by 4 bases, with 16 bases between them. This CDR3 reads CASSITRSVNQPQHF. Written as DNA, the CDR3 is TGTGCCAGCAGCATAACTCGTTCGGTAAATCAGCCCCAGCATTTT.

This clone was counted between two and nine times. The chain is built from TRBV7-9 and TRBJ1-5; tentatively, D is TRBD1 (5 bases). The CDR3 length is 18 residues. Germline V gene sequence: CDR1 SEHNR, CDR2 FQNEAQ (reference sequence). Trimming removed 1 base at V and 9 bases at J, with 25 bases between. The CDR3 reads CASSLGIGTSTGNSPQHF. Here the CDR3 DNA reads TGTGCCAGCAGCTTAGGTATAGGGACTTCCACTGGCAATTCGCCCCAGCATTTT. Full variable domain (rest looked up from reference TRBV7-9 and TRBJ1-5): DTGVSQNPRHKITKRGQNVTFRCDPISEHNRLYWYRQTLGQGPEFLTYFQNEAQLEKSRLLSDRFSAERPKGSFSTLEIQRTEQGDSAMYLCASSLGIGTSTGNSPQHFGDGTRLSIL.

V gene TRBV7-8 combines with J gene TRBJ1-6; 7 bases agree with TRBD1. The CDR3 covers 15 residues. The V segment lost 2 bases and the J segment 6 bases; nucleotides outside the gene matches: 4. Germline CDR1 is SGHVS and CDR2 is FQNEAQ. CDR3 sequence: CASSLRDSRNSPLHF. The CDR3 nucleotides read TGTGCCAGCAGCTTAAGGGACAGTCGTAATTCACCCCTCCACTTT.

This clone has just a few counts. The chain joins TRBV19 to TRBJ1-1; 7 bases match TRBD1. This CDR3 is built from 13 residues. Germline CDR1 LNHDA, CDR2 SQIVND (reference sequence). The junction had 7 bases not matched to a gene; V was cut back by 9 bases and J by 3 bases. The CDR3 region is CASLPTGDTEAFF. CDR3 sequence (DNA): TGTGCCAGCCTACCTACAGGGGACACTGAAGCTTTCTTT.

The rearrangement uses TRBV6-5 and TRBJ1-2; 7 nucleotides match TRBD1. CDR1 is MNHEY and CDR2 is SVGAGI in the germline V gene. This CDR3 is built from 13 residues. The V segment lost 5 bases and the J segment 8 bases; nucleotides outside the gene matches: 8. The chain's CDR3 is CASSPGQVYGYTF. The CDR3 DNA is TGTGCCAGCAGTCCCGGACAGGTCTACGGCTACACCTTC.

This clone was recorded once. This chain uses TRBV5-5 with TRBJ1-2; D is perhaps TRBD1 (6 bases). The CDR3 spans 15 residues. Germline V lookup: CDR1 SGHKS, CDR2 YYEKEE (reference sequence). The V end was cut by 5 bases, the J end by 7 bases, with 21 bases between. The CDR3, as DNA: TGTGCCAGCAGACCGCAAACAGGGACGCGTTTTGGCTACACCTTC. Protein sequence: CASRPQTGTRFGYTF.

The chain recombines TRBV30 with TRBJ2-1, with 11 positions matching TRBD1. Germline lookup yields CDR1 GTSNPN and CDR2 SVGIG (reference sequence). Trimming removed 0 bases from V and 8 bases from J; junction bases left unmatched: 6. The CDR3 loop spans 15 amino acids. CDR3 bases: TGTGCCTGGAGTGTAGACGGGACAGGGGGATATGAGCAGTTCTTC. Translating it yields CAWSVDGTGGYEQFF.

The chain combines TRBV3-1 (or the pseudogene TRBV3-2) with TRBJ1-5; D unresolved. The CDR3 runs 13 residues. Germline CDR1 reads LGHDT; CDR2 reads YNNKEL (reference sequence). V was shortened by 1 base and J by 6 bases, with 7 bases between the two germline ends. The CDR3 reads CASSQARSQPQHF. CDR3 in DNA: TGTGCCAGCAGCCAAGCAAGGAGTCAGCCCCAGCATTTT.